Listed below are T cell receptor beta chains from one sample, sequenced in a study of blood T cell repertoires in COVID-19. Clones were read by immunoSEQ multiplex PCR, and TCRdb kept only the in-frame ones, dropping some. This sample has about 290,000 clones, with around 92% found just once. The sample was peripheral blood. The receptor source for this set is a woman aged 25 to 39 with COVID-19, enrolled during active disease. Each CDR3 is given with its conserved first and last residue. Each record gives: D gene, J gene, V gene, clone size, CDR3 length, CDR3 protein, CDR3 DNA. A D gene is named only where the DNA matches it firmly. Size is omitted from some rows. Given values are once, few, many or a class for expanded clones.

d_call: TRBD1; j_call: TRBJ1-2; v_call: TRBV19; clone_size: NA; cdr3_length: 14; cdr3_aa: CASSINRGSYGYTF; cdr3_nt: TGTGCCAGTAGTATTAACAGGGGAAGCTATGGCTACACCTTC
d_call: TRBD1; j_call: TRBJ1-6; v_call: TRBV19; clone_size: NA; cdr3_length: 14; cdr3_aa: CASSITGGNSPLHF; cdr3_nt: TGTGCCAGTAGTATAACAGGGGGCAACTCACCCCTCCACTTT
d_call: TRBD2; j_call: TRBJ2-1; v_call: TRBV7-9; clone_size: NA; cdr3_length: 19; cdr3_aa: CASSSASTSGGASYNEQFF; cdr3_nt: TGTGCCAGCAGCTCGGCCTCGACTAGCGGGGGGGCCTCCTACAATGAGCAGTTCTTC
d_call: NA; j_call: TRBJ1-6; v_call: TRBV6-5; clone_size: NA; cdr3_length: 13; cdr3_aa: CASSPATSSPLHF; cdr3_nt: TGTGCCAGCAGCCCCGCCACAAGTTCACCCCTCCACTTT
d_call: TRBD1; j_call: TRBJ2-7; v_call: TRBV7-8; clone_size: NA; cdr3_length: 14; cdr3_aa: CASSLGTDSYEQYF; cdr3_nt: TGTGCCAGCAGCCTAGGGACAGACTCCTACGAGCAGTACTTC
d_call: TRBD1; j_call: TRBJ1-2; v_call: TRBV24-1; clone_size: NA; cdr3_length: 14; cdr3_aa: CATSDDRQGHGYTF; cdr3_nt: TGTGCCACCAGTGATGATCGACAGGGCCATGGCTACACCTTC
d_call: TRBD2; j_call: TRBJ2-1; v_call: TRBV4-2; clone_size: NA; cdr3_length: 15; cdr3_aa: CASSQEGGGGYEQFF; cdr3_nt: TGTGCCAGCAGCCAAGAAGGCGGGGGGGGCTATGAGCAGTTCTTC
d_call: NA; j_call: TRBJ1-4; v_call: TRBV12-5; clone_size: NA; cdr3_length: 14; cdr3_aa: CASGLGATNEKLFF; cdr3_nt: TGTGCTAGTGGTTTAGGAGCAACTAATGAAAAACTGTTTTTT
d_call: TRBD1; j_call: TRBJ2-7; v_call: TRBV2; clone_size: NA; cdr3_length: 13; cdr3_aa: CASRDRVAYEQYF; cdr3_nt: TGTGCCAGCCGGGACAGGGTAGCCTACGAGCAGTACTTC
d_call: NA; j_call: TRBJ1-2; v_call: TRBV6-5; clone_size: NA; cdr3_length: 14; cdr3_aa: CASRNRVVNYGYTF; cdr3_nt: TGTGCCAGCAGAAACAGGGTCGTAAACTATGGCTACACCTTC
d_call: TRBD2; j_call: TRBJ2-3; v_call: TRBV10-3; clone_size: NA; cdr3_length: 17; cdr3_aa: CAISESTGGPRSDTQYF; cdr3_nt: TGTGCCATCAGTGAGTCGACGGGGGGGCCGCGTTCAGATACGCAGTATTTT
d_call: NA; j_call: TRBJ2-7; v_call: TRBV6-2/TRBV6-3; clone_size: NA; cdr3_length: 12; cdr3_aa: CASSLSAYEQYF; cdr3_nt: TGTGCCAGCAGCTTGTCCGCCTACGAGCAGTACTTC
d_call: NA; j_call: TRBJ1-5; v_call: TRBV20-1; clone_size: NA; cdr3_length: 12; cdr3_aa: CSASERNQPQHF; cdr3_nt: TGCAGTGCTAGTGAGAGGAATCAGCCCCAGCATTTT
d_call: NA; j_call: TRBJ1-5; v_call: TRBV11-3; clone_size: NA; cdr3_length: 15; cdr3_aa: CASSPRRSSNQPQHF; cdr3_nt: TGTGCCAGCAGCCCTAGGCGGTCTAGCAATCAGCCCCAGCATTTT
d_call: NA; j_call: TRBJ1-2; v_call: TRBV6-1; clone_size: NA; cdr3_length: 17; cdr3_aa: CASSVPPGNRLGYGYTF; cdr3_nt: TGTGCCAGCAGTGTCCCGCCAGGTAACAGGCTCGGGTATGGCTACACCTTC
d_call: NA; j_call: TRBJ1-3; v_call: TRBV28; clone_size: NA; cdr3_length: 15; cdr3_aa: CASSLGGLSGNTIYF; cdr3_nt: TGTGCCAGCAGTTTAGGCGGACTCTCTGGAAACACCATATATTTT
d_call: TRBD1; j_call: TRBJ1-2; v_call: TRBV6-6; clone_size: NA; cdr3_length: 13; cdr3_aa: CASRSGQNYGYTF; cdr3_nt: TGTGCCAGCAGATCGGGACAGAACTATGGCTACACCTTC
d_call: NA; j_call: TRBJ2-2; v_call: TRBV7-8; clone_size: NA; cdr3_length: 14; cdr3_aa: CASSQTDGTGELFF; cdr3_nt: TGTGCCAGCAGCCAGACAGATGGCACCGGGGAGCTGTTTTTT
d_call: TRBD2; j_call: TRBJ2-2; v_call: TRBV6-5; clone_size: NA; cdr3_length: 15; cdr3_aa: CASTLTSGGSGELFF; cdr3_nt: TGTGCCAGCACCCTCACTAGCGGGGGGTCCGGGGAGCTGTTTTTT
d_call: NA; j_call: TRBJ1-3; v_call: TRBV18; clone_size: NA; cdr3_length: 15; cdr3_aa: CASSQELGQRNTIYF; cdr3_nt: TGTGCCAGCTCACAGGAATTAGGACAGAGAAACACCATATATTTT
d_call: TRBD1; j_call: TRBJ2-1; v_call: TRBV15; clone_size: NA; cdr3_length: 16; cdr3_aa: CATSREGAGGYNEQFF; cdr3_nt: TGTGCCACCAGCAGAGAAGGGGCAGGGGGATACAATGAGCAGTTCTTC
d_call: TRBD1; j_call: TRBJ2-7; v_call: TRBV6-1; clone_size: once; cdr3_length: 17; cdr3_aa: CASSENIGQGVTYEQYF; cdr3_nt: TGTGCCAGCAGTGAAAACATAGGACAGGGGGTTACCTACGAGCAGTACTTC
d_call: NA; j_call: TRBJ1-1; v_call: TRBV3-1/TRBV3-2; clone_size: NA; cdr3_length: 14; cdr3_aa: CASSQRGSNTEAFF; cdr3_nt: TGTGCCAGCAGCCAACGGGGTTCAAACACTGAAGCTTTCTTT
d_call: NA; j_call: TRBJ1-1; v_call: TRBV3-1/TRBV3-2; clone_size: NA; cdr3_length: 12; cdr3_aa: CASAGAKGEAFF; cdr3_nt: TGTGCCAGCGCGGGAGCAAAGGGTGAAGCTTTCTTT
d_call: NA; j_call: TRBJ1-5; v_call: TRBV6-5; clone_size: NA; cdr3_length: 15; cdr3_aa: CASSPFKGLNQPQHF; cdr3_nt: TGTGCCAGCAGCCCCTTTAAGGGGTTAAATCAGCCCCAGCATTTT
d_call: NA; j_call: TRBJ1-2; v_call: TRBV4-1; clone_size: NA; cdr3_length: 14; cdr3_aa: CASSHSQTNYGYTF; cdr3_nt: TGCGCCAGCAGCCATTCCCAGACTAACTATGGCTACACCTTC
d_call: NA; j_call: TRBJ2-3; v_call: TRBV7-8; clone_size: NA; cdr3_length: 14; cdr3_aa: CASSSLWFTDTQYF; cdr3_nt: TGTGCCAGCAGCTCGCTATGGTTCACAGATACGCAGTATTTT
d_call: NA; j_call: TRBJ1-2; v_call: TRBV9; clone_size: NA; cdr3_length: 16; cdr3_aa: CASSARVGPTNYGYTF; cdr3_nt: TGTGCCAGCAGCGCCAGGGTCGGACCGACTAACTATGGCTACACCTTC
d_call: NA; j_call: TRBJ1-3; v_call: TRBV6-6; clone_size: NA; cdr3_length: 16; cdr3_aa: CASRAFSDISGNTIYF; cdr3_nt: TGTGCCAGCAGGGCGTTCAGCGATATCTCTGGAAACACCATATATTTT
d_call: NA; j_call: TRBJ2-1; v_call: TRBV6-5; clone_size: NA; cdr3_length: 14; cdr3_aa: CASSYSTGRGVKFF; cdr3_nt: TGTGCCAGCAGTTACTCTACGGGCAGGGGGGTTAAGTTCTTC
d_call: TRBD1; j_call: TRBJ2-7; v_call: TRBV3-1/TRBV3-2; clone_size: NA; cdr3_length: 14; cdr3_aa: CASTTGTGSYEQYF; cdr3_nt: TGTGCCAGCACCACCGGGACAGGGTCCTACGAGCAGTACTTC
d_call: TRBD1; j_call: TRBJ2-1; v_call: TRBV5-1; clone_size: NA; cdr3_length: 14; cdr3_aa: CASSLGQGWSEQFF; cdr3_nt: TGCGCCAGCAGCCTAGGACAGGGATGGAGTGAGCAGTTCTTC
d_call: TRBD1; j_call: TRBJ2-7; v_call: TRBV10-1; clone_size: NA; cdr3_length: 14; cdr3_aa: CASGPGQGSHEQYF; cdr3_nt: TGCGCCAGCGGACCGGGACAGGGGTCTCACGAGCAGTACTTC
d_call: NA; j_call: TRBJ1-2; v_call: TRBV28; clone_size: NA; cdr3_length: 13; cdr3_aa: CASRVEGYYGYTF; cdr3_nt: TGTGCCAGCCGGGTCGAGGGCTATTATGGCTACACCTTC
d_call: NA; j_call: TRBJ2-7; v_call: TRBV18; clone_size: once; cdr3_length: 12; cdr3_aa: CASSSGPYEQYF; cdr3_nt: TGTGCCAGCTCAAGCGGACCCTACGAGCAGTACTTC
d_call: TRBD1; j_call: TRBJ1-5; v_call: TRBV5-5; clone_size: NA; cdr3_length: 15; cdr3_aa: CASSSWDRGNQPQHF; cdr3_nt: TGTGCCAGCAGCTCCTGGGACAGGGGTAATCAGCCCCAGCATTTT
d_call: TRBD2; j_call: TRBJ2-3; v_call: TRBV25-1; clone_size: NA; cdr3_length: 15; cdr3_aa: CASSAQRGTTDTQYF; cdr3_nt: TGTGCCAGCAGTGCCCAGCGGGGGACCACAGATACGCAGTATTTT
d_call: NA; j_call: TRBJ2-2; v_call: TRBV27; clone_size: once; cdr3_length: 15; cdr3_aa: CASRHTGIFTGELFF; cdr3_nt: TGTGCCAGCAGGCATACAGGGATATTCACCGGGGAGCTGTTTTTT
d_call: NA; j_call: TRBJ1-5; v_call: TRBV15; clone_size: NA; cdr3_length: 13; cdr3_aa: CATSRAYNQPQHF; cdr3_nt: TGTGCCACCAGCAGAGCTTACAATCAGCCCCAGCATTTT
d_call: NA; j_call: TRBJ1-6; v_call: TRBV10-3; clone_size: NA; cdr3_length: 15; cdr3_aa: CAISESAGNNSPLHF; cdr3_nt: TGTGCCATCAGTGAGTCGGCAGGTAATAATTCACCCCTCCACTTT
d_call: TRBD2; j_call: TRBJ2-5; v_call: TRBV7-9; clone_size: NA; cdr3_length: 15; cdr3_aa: CASSLGLAGAETQYF; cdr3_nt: TGTGCCAGCAGCCTTGGACTAGCGGGGGCAGAGACCCAGTACTTC
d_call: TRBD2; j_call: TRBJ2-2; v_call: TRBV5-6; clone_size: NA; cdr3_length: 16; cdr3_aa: CASTRLAGVLAGELFF; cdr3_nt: TGTGCCAGCACCCGACTAGCGGGGGTCTTAGCCGGGGAGCTGTTTTTT
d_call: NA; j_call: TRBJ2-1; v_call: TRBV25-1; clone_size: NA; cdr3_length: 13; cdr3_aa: CASSEYRYNEQFF; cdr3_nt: TGTGCCAGCAGTGAATACAGGTACAATGAGCAGTTCTTC
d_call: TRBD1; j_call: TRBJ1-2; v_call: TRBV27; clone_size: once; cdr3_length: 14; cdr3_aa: CASSRDRGFYGYTF; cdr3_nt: TGTGCCAGCAGTAGGGACAGGGGATTCTATGGCTACACCTTC
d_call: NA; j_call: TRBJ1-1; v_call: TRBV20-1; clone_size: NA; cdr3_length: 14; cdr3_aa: CSASSSDMNTEAFF; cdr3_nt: TGCAGTGCTAGTTCGTCCGACATGAACACTGAAGCTTTCTTT
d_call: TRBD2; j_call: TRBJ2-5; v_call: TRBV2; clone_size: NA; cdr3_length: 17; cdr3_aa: CATTPGTSGGHQETQYF; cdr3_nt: TGTGCCACCACACCTGGCACTAGCGGGGGGCACCAAGAGACCCAGTACTTC
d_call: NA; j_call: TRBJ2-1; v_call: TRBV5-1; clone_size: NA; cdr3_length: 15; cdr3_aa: CASSLAGISYNEQFF; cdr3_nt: TGCGCCAGCAGCTTGGCAGGGATTTCCTACAATGAGCAGTTCTTC
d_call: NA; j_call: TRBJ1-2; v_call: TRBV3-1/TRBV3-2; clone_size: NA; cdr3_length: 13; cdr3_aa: CASSSSPVYGYTF; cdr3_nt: TGTGCCAGCAGCTCGAGTCCCGTTTATGGCTACACCTTC
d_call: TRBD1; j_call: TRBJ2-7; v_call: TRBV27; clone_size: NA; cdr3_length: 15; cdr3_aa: CASSRTLGTGGEQYF; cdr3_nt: TGTGCCAGCAGCCGAACCCTCGGGACAGGGGGTGAGCAGTACTTC
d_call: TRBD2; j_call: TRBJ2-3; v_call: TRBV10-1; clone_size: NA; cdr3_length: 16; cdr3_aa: CASSEWQAGVTDTQYF; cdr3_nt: TGCGCCAGCAGTGAGTGGCAAGCGGGGGTGACAGATACGCAGTATTTT
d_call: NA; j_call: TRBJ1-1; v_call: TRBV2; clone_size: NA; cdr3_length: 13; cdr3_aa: CASMAGANTEAFF; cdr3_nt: TGTGCCAGCATGGCAGGGGCCAACACTGAAGCTTTCTTT
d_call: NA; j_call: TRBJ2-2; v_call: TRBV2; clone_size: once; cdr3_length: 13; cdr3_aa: CASSPENTGELFF; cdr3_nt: TGTGCCAGCAGCCCAGAAAACACCGGGGAGCTGTTTTTT
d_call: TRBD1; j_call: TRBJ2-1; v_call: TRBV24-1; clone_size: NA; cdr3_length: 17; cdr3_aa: CATSDSSTGNLRNEQFF; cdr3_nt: TGTGCCACCAGTGATTCTTCGACAGGGAATTTGAGGAATGAGCAGTTCTTC